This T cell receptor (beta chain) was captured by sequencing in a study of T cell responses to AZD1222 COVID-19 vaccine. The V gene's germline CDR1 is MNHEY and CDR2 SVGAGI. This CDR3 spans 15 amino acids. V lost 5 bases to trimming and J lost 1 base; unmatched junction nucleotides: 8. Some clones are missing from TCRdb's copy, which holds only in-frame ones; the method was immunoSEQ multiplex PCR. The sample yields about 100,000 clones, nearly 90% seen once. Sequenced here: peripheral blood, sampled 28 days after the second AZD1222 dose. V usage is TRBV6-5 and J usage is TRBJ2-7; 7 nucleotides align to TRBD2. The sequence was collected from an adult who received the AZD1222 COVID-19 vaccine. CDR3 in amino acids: CASSTTASGSYEQYF. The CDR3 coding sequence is TGTGCCAGCAGTACCACGGCTAGCGGATCCTACGAGCAGTACTTC.